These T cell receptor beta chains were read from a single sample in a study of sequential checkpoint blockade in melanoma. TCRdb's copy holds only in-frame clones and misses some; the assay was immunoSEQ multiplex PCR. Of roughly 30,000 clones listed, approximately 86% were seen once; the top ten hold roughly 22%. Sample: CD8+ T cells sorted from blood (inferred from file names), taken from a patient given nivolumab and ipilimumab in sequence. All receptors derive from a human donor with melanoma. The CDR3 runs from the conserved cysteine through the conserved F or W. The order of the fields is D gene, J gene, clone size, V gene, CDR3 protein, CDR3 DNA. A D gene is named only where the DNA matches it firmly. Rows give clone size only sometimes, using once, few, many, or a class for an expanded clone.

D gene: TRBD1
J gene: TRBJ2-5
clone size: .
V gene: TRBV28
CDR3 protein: CASSSGTGRLETQYF
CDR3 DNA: TGTGCCAGCAGTTCCGGGACAGGGAGGTTAGAGACCCAGTACTTC

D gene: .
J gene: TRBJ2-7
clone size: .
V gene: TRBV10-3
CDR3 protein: CAISELGRGGEQYF
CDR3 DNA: TGTGCCATCAGTGAACTGGGCAGGGGTGGTGAGCAGTACTTC

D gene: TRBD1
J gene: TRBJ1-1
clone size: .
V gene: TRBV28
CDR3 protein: CASSLQGAWAEAFF
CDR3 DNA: TGTGCCAGCAGTTTACAGGGGGCATGGGCTGAAGCTTTCTTT

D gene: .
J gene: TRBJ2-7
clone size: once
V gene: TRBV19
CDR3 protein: CASSRSADRPYEQYF
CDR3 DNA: TGTGCCAGTAGTAGGTCCGCTGACAGACCCTACGAGCAGTACTTC

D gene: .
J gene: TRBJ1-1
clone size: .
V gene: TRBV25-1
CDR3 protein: CASSELEQGNTEAFF
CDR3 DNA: TGTGCCAGCAGTGAATTGGAGCAGGGAAACACTGAAGCTTTCTTT

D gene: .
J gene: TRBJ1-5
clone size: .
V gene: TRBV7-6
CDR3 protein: CASSRGGFYQPQHF
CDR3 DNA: TGTGCCAGCAGCAGGGGTGGGTTCTATCAGCCCCAGCATTTT

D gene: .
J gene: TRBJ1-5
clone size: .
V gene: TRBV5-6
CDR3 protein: CASSFGGTQPQHF
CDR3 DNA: TGTGCCAGCAGCTTTGGGGGGACTCAGCCCCAGCATTTT

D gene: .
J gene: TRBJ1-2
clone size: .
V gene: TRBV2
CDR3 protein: CASSERGRYGYTF
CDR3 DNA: TGTGCCAGCAGTGAGCGCGGGCGTTATGGCTACACCTTC

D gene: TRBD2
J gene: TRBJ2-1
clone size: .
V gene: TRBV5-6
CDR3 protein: CASSLGASGRVEQFF
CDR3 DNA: TGTGCCAGCAGCTTGGGGGCTAGCGGGAGAGTTGAGCAGTTCTTC

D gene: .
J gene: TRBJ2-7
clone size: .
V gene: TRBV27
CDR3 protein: CASSPLELTLHYEQYF
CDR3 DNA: TGTGCCAGCAGTCCCCTGGAATTGACTTTACACTACGAGCAGTACTTC

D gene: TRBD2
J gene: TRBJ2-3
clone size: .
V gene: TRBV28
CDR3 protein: CASSWGREGPVQGADTQYF
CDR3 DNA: TGTGCCAGCAGTTGGGGGCGGGAGGGCCCTGTTCAGGGGGCAGATACGCAGTATTTT

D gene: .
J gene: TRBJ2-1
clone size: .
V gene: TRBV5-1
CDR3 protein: CASSSTGWDEQFF
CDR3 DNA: TGCGCCAGCAGCTCGACGGGGTGGGATGAGCAGTTCTTC

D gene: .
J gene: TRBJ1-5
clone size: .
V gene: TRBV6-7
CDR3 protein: CASSPPFGVNNQPQHF
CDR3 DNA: TGTGCCAGCAGTCCCCCGTTTGGAGTTAACAATCAGCCCCAGCATTTT

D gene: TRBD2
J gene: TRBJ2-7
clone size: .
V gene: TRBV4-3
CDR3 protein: CASSQENGRAPSYEQYF
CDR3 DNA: TGCGCCAGCAGCCAAGAGAACGGGAGGGCCCCCTCCTACGAGCAGTACTTC

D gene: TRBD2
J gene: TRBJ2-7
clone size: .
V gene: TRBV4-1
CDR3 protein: CASSQKVGGPEQYF
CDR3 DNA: TGCGCCAGCAGCCAGAAAGTGGGAGGGCCCGAGCAGTACTTC

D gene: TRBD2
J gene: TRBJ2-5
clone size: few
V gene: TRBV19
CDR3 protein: CASSMVGGAYRETQYF
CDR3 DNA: TGTGCCAGTAGTATGGTCGGGGGGGCCTACCGAGAGACCCAGTACTTC

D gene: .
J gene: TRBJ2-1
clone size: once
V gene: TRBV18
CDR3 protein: CASSPEGLRSYNEQFF
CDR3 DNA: TGTGCCAGCTCACCGGAGGGATTGCGATCCTACAATGAGCAGTTCTTC

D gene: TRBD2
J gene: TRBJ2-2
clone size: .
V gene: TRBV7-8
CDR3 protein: CASSPRLAGGVGELFF
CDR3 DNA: TGTGCCAGCAGCCCAAGACTAGCGGGGGGAGTCGGGGAGCTGTTTTTT

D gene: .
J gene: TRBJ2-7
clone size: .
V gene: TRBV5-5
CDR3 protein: CASSQESVYEQYF
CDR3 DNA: TGTGCCAGCAGCCAAGAATCAGTCTACGAGCAGTACTTC

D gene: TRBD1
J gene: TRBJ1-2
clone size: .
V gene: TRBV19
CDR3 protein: CASSPGTGWSYGYTF
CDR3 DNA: TGTGCCAGTAGTCCTGGGACAGGGTGGAGCTATGGCTACACCTTC

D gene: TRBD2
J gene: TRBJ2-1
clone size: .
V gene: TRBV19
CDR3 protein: CASRRTSGAPLGSYNEQFF
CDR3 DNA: TGTGCCAGCCGTAGAACTAGCGGAGCCCCTCTTGGCTCCTACAATGAGCAGTTCTTC